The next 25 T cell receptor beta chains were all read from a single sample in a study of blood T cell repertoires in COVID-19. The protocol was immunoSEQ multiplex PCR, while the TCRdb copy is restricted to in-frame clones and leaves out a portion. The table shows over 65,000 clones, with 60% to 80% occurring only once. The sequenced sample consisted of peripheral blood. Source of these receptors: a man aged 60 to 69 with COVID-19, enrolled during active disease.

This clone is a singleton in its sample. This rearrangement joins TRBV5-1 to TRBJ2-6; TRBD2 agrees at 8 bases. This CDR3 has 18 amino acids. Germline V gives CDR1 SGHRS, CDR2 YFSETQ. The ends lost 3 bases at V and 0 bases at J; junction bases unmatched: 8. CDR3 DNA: TGCGCCAGCAGCTCAGGCGGGGGGCACAGCTCTGGGGCCAACGTCCTGACTTTC. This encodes CASSSGGGHSSGANVLTF.

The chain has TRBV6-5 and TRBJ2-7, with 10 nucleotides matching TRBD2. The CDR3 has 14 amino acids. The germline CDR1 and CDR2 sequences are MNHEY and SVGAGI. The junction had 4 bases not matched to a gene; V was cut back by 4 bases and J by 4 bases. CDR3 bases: TGTGCCAGCAGTTCCCAAGCGGGAGGGTACGAGCAGTACTTC. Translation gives CASSSQAGGYEQYF.

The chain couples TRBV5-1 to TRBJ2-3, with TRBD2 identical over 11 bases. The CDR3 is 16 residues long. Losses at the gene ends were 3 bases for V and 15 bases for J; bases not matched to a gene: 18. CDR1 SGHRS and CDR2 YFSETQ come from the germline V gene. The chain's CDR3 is CASSSGTSGDLRELYF. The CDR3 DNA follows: TGCGCCAGCAGCTCCGGGACTAGCGGAGACCTGCGGGAGCTTTATTTT.

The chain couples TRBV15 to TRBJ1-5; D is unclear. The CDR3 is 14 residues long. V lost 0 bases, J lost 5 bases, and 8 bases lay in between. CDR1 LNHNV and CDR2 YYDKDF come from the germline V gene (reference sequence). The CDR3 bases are TGTGCCACCAGCAGAGATAACAGTTATCAGCCCCAGCATTTT. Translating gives CATSRDNSYQPQHF.

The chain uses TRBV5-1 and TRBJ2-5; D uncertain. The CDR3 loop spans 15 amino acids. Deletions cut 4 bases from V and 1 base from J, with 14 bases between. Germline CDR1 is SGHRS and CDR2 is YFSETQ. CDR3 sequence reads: CASSPLGGAQETQYF. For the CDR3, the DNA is TGCGCCAGCAGCCCACTCGGTGGAGCCCAAGAGACCCAGTACTTC.

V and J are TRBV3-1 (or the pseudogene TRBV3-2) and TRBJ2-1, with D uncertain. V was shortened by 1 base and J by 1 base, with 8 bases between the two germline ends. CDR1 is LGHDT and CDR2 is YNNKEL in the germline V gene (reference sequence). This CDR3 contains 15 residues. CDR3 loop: CASSQVLDSYNEQFF. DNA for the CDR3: TGTGCCAGCAGCCAAGTATTAGATTCCTACAATGAGCAGTTCTTC.

Here the CDR3 DNA reads TGTGCCAGCAGCGTCGGACTCGACTACGAGCAGTACTTC. This gives the protein CASSVGLDYEQYF. The chain combines TRBV9 with TRBJ2-7, with a tentative D call TRBD2 (5 bases). Germline CDR1 reads SGDLS; CDR2 reads YYNGEE. The CDR3 has 13 amino acids. The germline V and J ends were trimmed by 2 bases and 3 bases, with 9 bases remaining between them.

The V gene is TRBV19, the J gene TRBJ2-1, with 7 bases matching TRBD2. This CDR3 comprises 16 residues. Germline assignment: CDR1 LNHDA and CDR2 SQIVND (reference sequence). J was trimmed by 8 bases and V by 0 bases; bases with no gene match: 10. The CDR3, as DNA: TGTGCCAGTAGTATAGAGGGCCGGGAGGACTTGGATGAGCAGTTCTTC. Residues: CASSIEGREDLDEQFF.

CDR3 residues: CASSGQGASYEQYF. CDR3 coding DNA: TGTGCCAGCAGTGGACAGGGGGCCTCCTACGAGCAGTACTTC. The chain links TRBV2 to TRBJ2-7; 10 bases fit TRBD1. The V gene end was trimmed by 4 bases and the J gene end by 0 bases; junction bases not matched to a gene: 0. This CDR3 has 14 amino acids. CDR1 is SNHLY and CDR2 is FYNNEI in the germline V gene.

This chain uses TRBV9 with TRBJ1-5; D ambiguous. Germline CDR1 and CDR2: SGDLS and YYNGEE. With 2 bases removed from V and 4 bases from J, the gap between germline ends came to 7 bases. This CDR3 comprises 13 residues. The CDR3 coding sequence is TGTGCCAGCAGCGTTACAATAAATCAGCCCCAGCATTTT. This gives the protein CASSVTINQPQHF.

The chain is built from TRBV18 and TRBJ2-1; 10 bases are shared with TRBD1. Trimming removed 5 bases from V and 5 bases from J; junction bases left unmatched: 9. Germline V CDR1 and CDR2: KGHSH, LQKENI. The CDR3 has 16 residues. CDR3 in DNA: TGTGCCAGCTCAACCTCGACAGGGGGCATCCACAATGAGCAGTTCTTC. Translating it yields CASSTSTGGIHNEQFF.

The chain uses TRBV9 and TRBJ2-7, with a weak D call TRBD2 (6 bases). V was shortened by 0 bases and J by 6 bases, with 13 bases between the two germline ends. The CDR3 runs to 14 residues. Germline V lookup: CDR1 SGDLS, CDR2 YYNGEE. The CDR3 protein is CASSVARVGSEQYF. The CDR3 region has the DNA TGTGCCAGCAGCGTAGCCAGGGTCGGGAGCGAGCAGTACTTC.

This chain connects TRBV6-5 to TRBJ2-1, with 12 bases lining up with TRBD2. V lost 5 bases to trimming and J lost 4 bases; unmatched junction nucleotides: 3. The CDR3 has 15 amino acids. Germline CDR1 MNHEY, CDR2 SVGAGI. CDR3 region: CASSRLAGEYNEQFF. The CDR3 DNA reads TGTGCCAGCAGTCGACTAGCGGGGGAATACAATGAGCAGTTCTTC.

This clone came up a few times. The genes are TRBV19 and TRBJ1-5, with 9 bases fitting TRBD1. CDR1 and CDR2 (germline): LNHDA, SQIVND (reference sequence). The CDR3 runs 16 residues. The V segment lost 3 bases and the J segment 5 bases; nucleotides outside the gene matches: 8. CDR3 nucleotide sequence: TGTGCCAGTAGTATCCGGGACAGGGAGCCCTATCAGCCCCAGCATTTT. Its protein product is CASSIRDREPYQPQHF.

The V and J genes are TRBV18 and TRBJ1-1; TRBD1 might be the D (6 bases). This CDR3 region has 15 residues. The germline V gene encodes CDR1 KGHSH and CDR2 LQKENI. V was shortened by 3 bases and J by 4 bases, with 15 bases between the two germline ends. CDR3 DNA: TGTGCCAGCTCACCCGTTCAACAGGGAACCACTGAAGCTTTCTTT. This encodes CASSPVQQGTTEAFF.

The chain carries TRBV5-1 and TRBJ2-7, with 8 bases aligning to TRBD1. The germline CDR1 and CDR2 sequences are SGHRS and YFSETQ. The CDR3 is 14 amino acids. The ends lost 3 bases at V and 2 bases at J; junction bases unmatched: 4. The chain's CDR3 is CASSSDRVAYEQYF. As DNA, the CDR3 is TGCGCCAGCAGCTCGGACAGGGTGGCCTACGAGCAGTACTTC.

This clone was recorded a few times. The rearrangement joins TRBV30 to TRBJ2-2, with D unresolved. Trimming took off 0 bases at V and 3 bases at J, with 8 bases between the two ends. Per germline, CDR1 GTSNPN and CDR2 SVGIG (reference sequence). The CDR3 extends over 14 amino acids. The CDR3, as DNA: TGTGCCTGGAGTGTAGCCGGGTACACCGGGGAGCTGTTTTTT. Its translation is CAWSVAGYTGELFF.

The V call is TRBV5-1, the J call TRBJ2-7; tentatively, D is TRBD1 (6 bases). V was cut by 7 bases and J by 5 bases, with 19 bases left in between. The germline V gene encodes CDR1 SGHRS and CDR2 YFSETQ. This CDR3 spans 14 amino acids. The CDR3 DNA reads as TGCGCCAGCCGAGAGAGGGGGTCCGGGGACGAGCAGTACTTC. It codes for CASRERGSGDEQYF.

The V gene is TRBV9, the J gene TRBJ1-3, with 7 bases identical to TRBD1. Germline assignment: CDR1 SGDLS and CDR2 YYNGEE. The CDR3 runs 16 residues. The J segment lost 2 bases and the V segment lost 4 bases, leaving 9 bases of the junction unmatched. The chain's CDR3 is CASSLFDRVAGNTIYF. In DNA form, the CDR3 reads TGTGCCAGCAGCCTTTTCGACAGGGTAGCTGGAAACACCATATATTTT.

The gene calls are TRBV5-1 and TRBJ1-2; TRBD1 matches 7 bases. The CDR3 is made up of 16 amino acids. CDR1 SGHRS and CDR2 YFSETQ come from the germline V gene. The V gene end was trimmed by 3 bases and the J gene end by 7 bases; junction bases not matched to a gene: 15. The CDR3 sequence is CASSSGPGQDLGGYTF. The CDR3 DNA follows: TGCGCCAGCAGCTCGGGCCCCGGACAGGACCTAGGTGGCTACACCTTC. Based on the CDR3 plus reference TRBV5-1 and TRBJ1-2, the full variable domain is KAGVTQTPRYLIKTRGQQVTLSCSPISGHRSVSWYQQTPGQGLQFLFEYFSETQRNKGNFPGRFSGRQFSNSRSEMNVSTLELGDSALYLCASSSGPGQDLGGYTFGSGTRLTVV.

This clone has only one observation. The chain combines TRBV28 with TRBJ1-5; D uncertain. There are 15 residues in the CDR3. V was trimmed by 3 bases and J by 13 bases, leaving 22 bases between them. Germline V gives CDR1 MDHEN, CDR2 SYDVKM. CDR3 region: CASSFPGNGFSSQHF. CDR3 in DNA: TGTGCCAGCAGTTTTCCGGGAAACGGTTTCTCCTCACAGCATTTT.

This chain's CDR3 is CASSLEGGVPQHF. CDR3 coding DNA: TGTGCCAGCAGCTTGGAAGGGGGCGTGCCCCAGCATTTT. The gene calls are TRBV5-6 and TRBJ1-5, with 7 bases lining up with TRBD1. The CDR3 is made up of 13 amino acids. J lost 9 bases, V lost 0 bases, and 3 bases had no gene match. Germline values: CDR1 SGHDT, CDR2 YYEEEE.

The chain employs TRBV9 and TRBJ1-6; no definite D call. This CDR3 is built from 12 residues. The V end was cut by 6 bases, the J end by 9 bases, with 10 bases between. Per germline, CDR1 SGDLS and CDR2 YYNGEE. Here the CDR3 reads CASNREGSPLHF. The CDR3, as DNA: TGTGCCAGCAACCGGGAGGGTTCACCCCTCCACTTT.

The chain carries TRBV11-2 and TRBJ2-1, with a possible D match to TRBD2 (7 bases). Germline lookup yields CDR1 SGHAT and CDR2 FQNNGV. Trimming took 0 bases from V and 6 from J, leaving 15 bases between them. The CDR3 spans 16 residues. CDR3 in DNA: TGTGCCAGCAGCTTAGATTCGGAGGGGGGGAGCAATGAGCAGTTCTTC. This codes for CASSLDSEGGSNEQFF.

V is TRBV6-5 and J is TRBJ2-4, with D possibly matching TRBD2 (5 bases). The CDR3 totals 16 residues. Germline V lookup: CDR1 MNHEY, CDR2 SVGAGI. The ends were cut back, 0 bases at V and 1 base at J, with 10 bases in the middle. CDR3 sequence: CASSYSLAGAKNIQYF. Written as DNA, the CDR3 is TGTGCCAGCAGTTACTCCCTCGCGGGCGCCAAAAACATTCAGTACTTC.